This T cell receptor beta chain is drawn from a study of beta chain features in type 1 diabetes. Findings and limits, study-wide: Among all four CD4+ subsets, Type 1 diabetes patients had TCRB CDR3s that were moderately but significantly shorter.

The isolated RNA, all of it, was reverse transcribed, so expressed TCRB transcripts were what got sequenced. TCRdb's copy holds only in-frame clones and misses some; the assay was immunoSEQ multiplex PCR. The profile shows hundreds of thousands of clones, 11% to 15% of them singletons. A word on this clone: No antigen is known for it.

This receptor was taken from a man aged 18 to 30 with type 1 diabetes. The sequencing sample was made of naive CD4+ T cells from blood.

Here the CDR3 DNA reads TGTGCCAGCTCACCATCCTACAGGGTCGACGAGCAGTACTTC. Its protein product is CASSPSYRVDEQYF. V and J are TRBV18 and TRBJ2-7; TRBD1 might be the D (6 bases). From germline, CDR1 is KGHSH and CDR2 LQKENI. V lost 2 bases and J lost 5, with 13 bases in between. This CDR3 has 14 residues.